Following are 7 T cell receptor beta chains from one sample sequenced in a study of tumor-infiltrating lymphocytes in oesophageal squamous cell carcinoma. TCRdb reanalysed the PCR reads using MiXCR and keeps one entry per CDR3 protein. The data show tens of thousands of distinct CDR3 sequences, around two fifths seen once. The sample consisted of esophageal tumor tissue. The receptors originated from a male donor with esophageal squamous cell carcinoma.

Turning to this clonotype: The CDR3 end shows no conserved phenylalanine or tryptophan, and so a read error is likely. No DNA is shown, since the ends of the CDR3 on it are uncertain; the CDR3 is the one TCRdb lists. The rearrangement joins TRBV12-3 or TRBV12-4 to TRBJ2-7; TRBD2 is taken as the D call from the table, unchecked against the DNA. The CDR3 is 13 amino acids in total, end residues counted. CDR3 amino acids: CASSLGLGRPSTS.

This clonotype is deemed medium-sized. This chain links TRBV7-3 with TRBJ1-1, with D unresolved. The V end lost 4 bases, the J end lost 4 bases, and 16 bases lay between the germline ends. CDR1 is SGHTA, CDR2 FQGTGA, per germline. This CDR3 is built from 15 residues. The CDR3 loop is CASSSAPGSGTEAFF. The CDR3 DNA reads TGTGCCAGCAGCTCCGCCCCGGGCTCGGGCACTGAAGCTTTCTTT.

This clonotype was seen a few times. The V gene is TRBV4-1, the J gene TRBJ1-1, with D unclear. The CDR3 spans 13 residues. V lost 1 base and J 4 bases, leaving 7 bases between the germline ends. Per the germline V gene, CDR1 is MGHRA and CDR2 is YSYEKL. The CDR3 here is CASSQGFRTEAFF. CDR3 nucleotides: TGCGCCAGCAGCCAAGGTTTCCGCACTGAAGCTTTCTTT.

As regards this clonotype: This may arise from a read error, as a much more abundant clone is one base away. The chain uses TRBV4-3 and TRBJ2-3, with TRBD2 as a possible D gene (5 bases). CDR3 length equals 12 residues. The germline V gene encodes CDR1 LGHNA and CDR2 YSLEER. The V gene lost 6 bases and the J gene lost 14 bases, with 18 bases spanning the gap. CDR3 residues: CASSRNTGELYF. For the CDR3, the DNA is TGCGCCAGCAGTCGGAACACCGGGGAGCTGTATTTT.

Comments on this clonotype: The conserved phenylalanine or tryptophan normally closing the CDR3 is absent here, so this likely arose from a read error. The DNA is omitted, as the CDR3 cannot be located on it reliably, and the CDR3 follows TCRdb's listing. This chain joins TRBV18 and TRBJ2-5; the table's D call, TRBD2, has no DNA check behind it. The CDR3 is 17 amino acids in total, end residues counted. Looked up from germline, CDR1 is KGHSH and CDR2 is LQKENI. CDR3 amino acids: CASSPGGREWRGYTFGS.

This clonotype was counted ten times or more. The chain is built from TRBV19 and TRBJ1-1; unclear D gene. V lost 4 bases and J lost 5, with 11 bases in between. CDR3 size: 13 residues. Germline CDR1 and CDR2: LNHDA and SQIVND (reference sequence). In DNA form, the CDR3 reads TGTGCCAGTAGTAAGGTGGGGTTGACTGAAGCTTTCTTT. Amino acid sequence: CASSKVGLTEAFF.

There are many counts of this clonotype. The chain has TRBV24-1 and TRBJ2-7; D remains unclear. The V end lost 9 bases, the J end lost 4 bases, and 15 bases lay between the germline ends. Germline CDR1 and CDR2: KGHDR and SFDVKD. This CDR3 is 13 amino acids long. DNA for the CDR3: TGTGCCACCCTCGCGCGAATCCTATACGAGCAGTACTTC. Translating gives CATLARILYEQYF.